The clone carrying this T cell receptor beta chain was picked up many times. Its antigen is unidentified. These patients, aged 18 to 65, had recently diagnosed hyperthyroidism lasting under 2 months. The data stem from a study of T cells in Graves' hyperthyroidism and ophthalmopathy. The ends were cut back, 4 bases at V and 3 bases at J, with 17 bases in the middle. Looked up from germline, CDR1 is SGHDT and CDR2 is YYEEEE. The CDR3 has 15 residues. TCR beta CDR3 sequences were amplified from RNA transcripts. Carried out on the TCR CDR3, a first-round RT-PCR used the HTBI primer set. One entry per CDR3 protein, called by TCRdb with MiXCR from the multiplex PCR reads. The sample consists of around 500,000 distinct CDR3 sequences, approximately 15% of them appearing once. Study-wide results and caveats: Most thyroid clonotypes with frequency above 0.001 were detected in blood. Stable hyperthyroidism and ophthalmopathy were separated using 13 V-J signatures.

The clonotype was recovered from a woman younger than 30 with Graves' hyperthyroidism. The sequencing input was blood. This rearrangement joins TRBV5-6 to TRBJ2-7; D unresolved. The CDR3 sequence: CASSTKSGPIYEQYF. CDR3 sequence (DNA): TGTGCCAGCAGCACCAAATCCGGACCGATCTACGAGCAGTACTTC.